Below, one T cell receptor (beta chain) is given with its context. The record originates from a study of shared clonotypes between healthy human individuals. How the authors handled the data: Filtering was not the same, since immunoSEQ gave junction-only sequences without quality scores. Clones were read by immunoSEQ multiplex PCR, and TCRdb kept only the in-frame ones, dropping some. The DNA gave D and trimming, while V, J and clone size come from that table. The sample includes 2,500,000 or so clones, 85% to 95% of them seen just once. Sequences were obtained from naive CD4+ T cells from PBMCs. Specified subset: CD45RA+ positively selected. The sequence derives from a man younger than 35 in good health. Some clones in this sample may be carry-over from other donors' samples.

The DNA for the CDR3 is TGTGCCAGCTTGGGGGGGTTACCTAATGAAAAACTGTTTTTT. Translating it yields CASLGGLPNEKLFF. The chain combines TRBV5-5 with TRBJ1-4; D is perhaps TRBD1 (5 bases). CDR3 size: 14 residues. From germline, CDR1 is SGHKS and CDR2 YYEKEE (reference sequence). The V and J ends lost 7 bases and 3 bases respectively, with 13 bases between them.